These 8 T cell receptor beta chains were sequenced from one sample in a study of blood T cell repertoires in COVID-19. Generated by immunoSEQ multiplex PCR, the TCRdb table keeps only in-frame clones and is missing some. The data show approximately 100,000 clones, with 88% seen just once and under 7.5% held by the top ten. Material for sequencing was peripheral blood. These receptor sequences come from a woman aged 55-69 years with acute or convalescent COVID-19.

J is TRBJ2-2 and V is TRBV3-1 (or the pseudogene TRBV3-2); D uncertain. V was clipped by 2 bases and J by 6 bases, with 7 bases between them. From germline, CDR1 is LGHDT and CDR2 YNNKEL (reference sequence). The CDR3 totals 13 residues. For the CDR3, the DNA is TGTGCCAGCAGCCAAATCATCCCCGGGGAGCTGTTTTTT. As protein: CASSQIIPGELFF.

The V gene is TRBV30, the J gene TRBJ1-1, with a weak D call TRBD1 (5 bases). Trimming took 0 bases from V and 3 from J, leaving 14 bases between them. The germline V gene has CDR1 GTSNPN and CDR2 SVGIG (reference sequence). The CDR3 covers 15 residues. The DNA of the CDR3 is TGTGCCTGGAGTGTTTACGGAATAGGGGACACTGAAGCTTTCTTT. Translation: CAWSVYGIGDTEAFF.

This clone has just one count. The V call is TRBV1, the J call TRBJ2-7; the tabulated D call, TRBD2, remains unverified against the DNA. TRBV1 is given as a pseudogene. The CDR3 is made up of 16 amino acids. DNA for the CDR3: TGCACCAGCAGCCACGCCCTCAGCGGGACGTCCTACGAGCAGTACGTC. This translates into CTSSHALSGTSYEQYV.

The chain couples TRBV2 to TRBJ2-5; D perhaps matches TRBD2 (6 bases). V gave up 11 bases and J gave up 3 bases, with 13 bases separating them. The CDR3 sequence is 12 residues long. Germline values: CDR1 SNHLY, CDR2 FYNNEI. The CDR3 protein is CAGGTLKETQYF. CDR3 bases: TGTGCCGGAGGGACGTTGAAAGAGACCCAGTACTTC.

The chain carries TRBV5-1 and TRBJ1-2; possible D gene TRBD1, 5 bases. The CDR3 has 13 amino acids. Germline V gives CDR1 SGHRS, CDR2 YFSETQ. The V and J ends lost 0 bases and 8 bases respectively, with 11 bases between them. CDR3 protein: CASSLGSAGGYTF. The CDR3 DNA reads TGCGCCAGCAGCTTGGGATCTGCAGGGGGCTACACCTTC.

The CDR3 here is CASSELAGGPWETQYF. The CDR3 DNA is TGTGCCAGCAGTGAACTAGCGGGAGGGCCTTGGGAGACCCAGTACTTC. This chain links TRBV6-1 with TRBJ2-5; 12 bases are a match to TRBD2. Germline V CDR1 and CDR2: MNHNS, SASEGT. This CDR3 contains 16 residues. Losses at the gene ends were 2 bases for V and 5 bases for J; bases not matched to a gene: 6.

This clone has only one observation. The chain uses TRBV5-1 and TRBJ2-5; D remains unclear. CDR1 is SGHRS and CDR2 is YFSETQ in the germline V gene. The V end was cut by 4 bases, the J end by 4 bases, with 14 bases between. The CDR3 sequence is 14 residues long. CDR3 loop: CASSPLGTAETQYF. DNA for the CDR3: TGCGCCAGCAGCCCGCTGGGCACGGCAGAGACCCAGTACTTC.

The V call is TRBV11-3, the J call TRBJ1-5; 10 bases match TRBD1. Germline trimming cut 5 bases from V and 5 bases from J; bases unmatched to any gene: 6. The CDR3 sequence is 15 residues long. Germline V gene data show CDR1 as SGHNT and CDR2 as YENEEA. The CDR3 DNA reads TGTGCCAGCAGCAGGGGGACAGGGGTGGATCAGCCCCAGCATTTT. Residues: CASSRGTGVDQPQHF.